This note documents a single T cell receptor (beta chain) sequence. The source of the sample is a study of T cells after yellow fever vaccination. TCRdb passed the 5' RACE reads through MiXCR, listing each CDR3 protein once. Here the sample spans 350,000 to 550,000 distinct CDR3 sequences, roughly a sixth being singletons. The V gene's germline CDR1 is MGHRA and CDR2 YSYEKL. Trimming removed 4 bases from V and 2 bases from J; junction bases left unmatched: 6. The CDR3 covers 17 residues. Sequencing used PBMCs, obtained before the yellow fever booster vaccination. The rearrangement links TRBV4-1 to TRBJ2-5, with TRBD2 matching over 14 bases. The sequence came from a man between 18 and 35 years old who received the YFV17D yellow fever vaccine. DNA for the CDR3: TGCGCCAGCAGCCGATACGGACTAGCGGGGGGACAAGAGACCCAGTACTTC. The encoded protein is CASSRYGLAGGQETQYF.